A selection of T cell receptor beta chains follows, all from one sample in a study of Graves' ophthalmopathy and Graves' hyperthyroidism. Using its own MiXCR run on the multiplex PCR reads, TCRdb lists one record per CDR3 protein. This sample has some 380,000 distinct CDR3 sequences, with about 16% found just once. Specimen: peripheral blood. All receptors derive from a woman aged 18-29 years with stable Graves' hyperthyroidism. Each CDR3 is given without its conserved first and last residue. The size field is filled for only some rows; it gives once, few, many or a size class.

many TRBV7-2 ASSLGGGFAKNIQY
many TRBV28 ASSFQGFGQPQH
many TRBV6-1 ASSRQGLVTQY
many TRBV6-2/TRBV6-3 ASSYFRDSSEAF
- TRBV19 ASSPAGVGTGELF
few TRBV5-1 ASNFGGKELNTEAF
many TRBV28 ASSFDSSITFI
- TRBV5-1 ASRIGRLNTEAF
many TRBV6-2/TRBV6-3 ASSYSDANEAF
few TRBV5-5 ASSPRQGESYGYT
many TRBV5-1 ASSSARDRGYEQY
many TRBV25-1 ASSEEGSGYT
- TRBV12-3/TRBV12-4 AGGRGTEAF
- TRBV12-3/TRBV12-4 ASTSDRGFLTQY
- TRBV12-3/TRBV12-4 ASSGTGGPQPQH
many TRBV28 ASSLAGATEAF
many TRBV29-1 SVQTGRGDEQY
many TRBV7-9 ASSLVATQQY
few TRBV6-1 ASRGLAGPELAKNIQY
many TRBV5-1 ASSSPRGSDRVSYEQY
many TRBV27 ASSRDRLGTEAF
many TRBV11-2 ASSLDRARAEAF
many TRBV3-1 ASSQVPENTEAF
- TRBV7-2 ASSYTLFSPYEQY
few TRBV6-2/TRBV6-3 ASSFGGRGYETKY
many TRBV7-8 ASSQGTANYGYT
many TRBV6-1 ASSFVNDEQY
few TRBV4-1 ASSQEEAGNTGELF
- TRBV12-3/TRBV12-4 ASSLVGFNQPQH
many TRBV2 ASSATGGGNGYT
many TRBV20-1 SALDDLKFPLYGYT
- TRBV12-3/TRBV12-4 ASGLAGLLSGNTIY
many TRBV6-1 ASSEAGEGYGYT
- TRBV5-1 ASSQTGQETHY
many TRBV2 ASSNTGAAKNIQY
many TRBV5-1 ARTRGQDYGYT
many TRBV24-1 ATSDPGSGNTGELF
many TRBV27 ASSSMMDSSYGYT
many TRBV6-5 ASSSRGISNQPQH
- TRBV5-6 ASSPVDTDTQY
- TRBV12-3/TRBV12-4 ASSYSNTGIKPLH
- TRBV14 ASSPGGGRDEQY
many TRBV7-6 ASRPIRGGEDYEQY
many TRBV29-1 SVGFSSSGNTIY
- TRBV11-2 ASSLGGPSGGETQY
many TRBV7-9 ASSLREGIDQETQY
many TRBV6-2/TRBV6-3 ASRPPGIGELF
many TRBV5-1 ASSLSFEGLFNYGYT
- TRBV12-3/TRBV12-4 ASSTRQGRETQY
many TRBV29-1 SVDRQANYGYT
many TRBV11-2 ASSLDGWRSTEAF